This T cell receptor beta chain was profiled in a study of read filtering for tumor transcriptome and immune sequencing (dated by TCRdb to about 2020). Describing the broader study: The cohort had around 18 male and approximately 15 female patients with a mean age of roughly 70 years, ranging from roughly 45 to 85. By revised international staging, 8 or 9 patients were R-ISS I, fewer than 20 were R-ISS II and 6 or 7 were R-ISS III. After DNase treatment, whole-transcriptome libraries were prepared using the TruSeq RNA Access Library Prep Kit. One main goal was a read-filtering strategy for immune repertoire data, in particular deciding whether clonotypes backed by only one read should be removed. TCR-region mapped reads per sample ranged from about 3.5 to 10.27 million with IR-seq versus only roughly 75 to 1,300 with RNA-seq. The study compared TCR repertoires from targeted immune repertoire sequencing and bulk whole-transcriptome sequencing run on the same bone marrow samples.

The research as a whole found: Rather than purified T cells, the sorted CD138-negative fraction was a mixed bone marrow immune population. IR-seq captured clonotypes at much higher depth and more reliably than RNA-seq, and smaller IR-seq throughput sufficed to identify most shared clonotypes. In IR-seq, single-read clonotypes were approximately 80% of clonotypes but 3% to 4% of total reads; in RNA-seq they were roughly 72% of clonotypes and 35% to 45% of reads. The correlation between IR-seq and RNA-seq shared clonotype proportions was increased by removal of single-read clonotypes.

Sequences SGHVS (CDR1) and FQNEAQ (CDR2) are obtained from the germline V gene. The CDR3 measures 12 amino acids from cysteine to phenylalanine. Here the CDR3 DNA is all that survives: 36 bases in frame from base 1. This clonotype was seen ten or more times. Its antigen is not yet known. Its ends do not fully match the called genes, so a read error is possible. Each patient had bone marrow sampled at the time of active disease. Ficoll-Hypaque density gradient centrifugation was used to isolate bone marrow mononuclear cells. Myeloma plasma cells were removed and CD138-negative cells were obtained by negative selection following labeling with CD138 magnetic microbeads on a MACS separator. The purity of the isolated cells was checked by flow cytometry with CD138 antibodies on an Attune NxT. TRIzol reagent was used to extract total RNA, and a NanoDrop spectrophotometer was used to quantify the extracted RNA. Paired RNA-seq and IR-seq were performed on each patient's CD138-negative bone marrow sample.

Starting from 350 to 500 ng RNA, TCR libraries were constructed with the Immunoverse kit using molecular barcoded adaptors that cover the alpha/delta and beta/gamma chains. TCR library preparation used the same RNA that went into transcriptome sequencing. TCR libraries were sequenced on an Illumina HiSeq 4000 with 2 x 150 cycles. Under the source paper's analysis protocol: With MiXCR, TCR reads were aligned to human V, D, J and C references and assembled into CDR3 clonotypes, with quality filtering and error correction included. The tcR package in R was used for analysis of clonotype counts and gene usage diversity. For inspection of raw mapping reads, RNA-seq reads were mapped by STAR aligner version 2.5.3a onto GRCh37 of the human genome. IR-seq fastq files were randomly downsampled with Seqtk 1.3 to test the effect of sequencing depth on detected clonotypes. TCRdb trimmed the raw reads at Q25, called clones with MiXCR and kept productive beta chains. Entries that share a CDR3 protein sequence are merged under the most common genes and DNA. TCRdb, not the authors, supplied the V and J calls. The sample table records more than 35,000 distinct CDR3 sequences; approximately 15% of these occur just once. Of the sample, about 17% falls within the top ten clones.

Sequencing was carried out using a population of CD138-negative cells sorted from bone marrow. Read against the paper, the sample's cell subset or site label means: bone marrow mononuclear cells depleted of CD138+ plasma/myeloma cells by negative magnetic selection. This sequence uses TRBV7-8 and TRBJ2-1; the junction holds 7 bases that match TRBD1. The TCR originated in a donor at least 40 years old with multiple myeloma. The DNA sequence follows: TGTGCCAGCAGCTTAGAGCACGAGGGGACAGACTTC. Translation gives CASSLEHEGTDF.